This TCR beta chain was retrieved from a study of T-cell memory formation after mild COVID-19. Study-wide context: TCR clusters mostly belonged to single donors.

Remarks on this clonotype: Its antigen is not known.

Trimming pared 2 bases from V and 4 bases from J, leaving 9 bases between. The CDR3 runs 14 residues. CDR1 and CDR2 (germline): SGDLS, YYNGEE. Broader study findings: Detection of some responders pre-infection suggested pre-existing cross-reactive memory T cells participated. For contracting clones, CD4+ ones sat mainly in CM and EM, CD8+ in EMRA.

TCR alpha and TCR beta cDNA libraries carrying sample barcodes and UMIs were produced by 5'RACE using constant-segment primers. TCRdb independently ran MiXCR on the 5' RACE reads; one entry per CDR3 protein. This sample has 300,000 to 350,000 distinct CDR3 sequences; over 10% occur once, and the top ten carry around a fifth. V and J are TRBV9 and TRBJ2-2; D not certain. The source is a man between 18 and 35 years old who had mild COVID-19 (a few samples of this study predate the infection). Cell type and time point are not known. Sequencing used PBMCs or a T cell subset sorted from them (not recorded which). The DNA for the CDR3 is TGTGCCAGCAGCGTCGGCGTAACCACCGGGGAGCTGTTTTTT. This gives the protein CASSVGVTTGELFF.